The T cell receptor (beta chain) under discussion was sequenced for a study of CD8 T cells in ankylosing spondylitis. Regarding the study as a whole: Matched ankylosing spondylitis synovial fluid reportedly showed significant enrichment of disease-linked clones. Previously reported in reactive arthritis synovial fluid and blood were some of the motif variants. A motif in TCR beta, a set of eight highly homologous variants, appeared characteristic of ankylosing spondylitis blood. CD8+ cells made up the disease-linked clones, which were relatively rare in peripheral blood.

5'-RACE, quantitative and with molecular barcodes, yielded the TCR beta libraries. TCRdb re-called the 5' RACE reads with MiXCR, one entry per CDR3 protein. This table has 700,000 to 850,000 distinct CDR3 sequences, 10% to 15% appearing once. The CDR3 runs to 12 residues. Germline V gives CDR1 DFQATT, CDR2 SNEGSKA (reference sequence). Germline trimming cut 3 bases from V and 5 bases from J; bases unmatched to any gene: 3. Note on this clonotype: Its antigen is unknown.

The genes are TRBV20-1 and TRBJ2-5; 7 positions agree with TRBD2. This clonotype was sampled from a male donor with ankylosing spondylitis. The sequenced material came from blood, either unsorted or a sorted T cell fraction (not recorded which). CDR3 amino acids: CSARYSGETQYF. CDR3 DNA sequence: TGCAGTGCTAGGTATAGCGGGGAGACCCAGTACTTC.